This TCR beta chain is drawn from a study of PD-L1 blockade in urothelial cancer. Study summary: Atezolizumab (1,200 mg intravenously every 3 weeks) began at some point between 2013 and 2015 for patients. Treatment start was followed by blood analysis at 3 weeks (second dose) and again at 6 weeks. Males with bladder-origin urothelial cancer made up about 85% of the roughly 29 patients.

This table comes from immunoSEQ multiplex PCR, and its TCRdb copy is limited to in-frame clones, with some not included. The data contain about 17,000 clones, 87% of them singletons. Germline V gene lookup returns CDR1 MNHEY and CDR2 SMNVEV (reference sequence). This CDR3 contains 15 residues. V shed 6 bases and J shed 3 bases, with 18 bases lying between them. Sequencing was performed on PBMCs, taken around atezolizumab (anti-PD-L1) treatment. The TCR sequence derives from a man between 50 and 59 years old with urothelial cancer. V is TRBV27 and J is TRBJ2-7; D may be TRBD1 (7 bases). CDR3 protein: CASSRSPGGYYEQYF. Written as DNA, the CDR3 is TGTGCCAGCAGCCGATCCCCAGGGGGGTACTACGAGCAGTACTTC.